Presented here are 6 T cell receptor beta chains from one specimen sequenced in a study of cytomegalovirus exposure and HLA in healthy donors. PCR involved 60 Vbeta and 13 Jbeta primers. Libraries were prepared by immunoSEQ multiplex PCR; TCRdb keeps only in-frame clonotypes and omits some of them. Of roughly 160,000 clones in the sample, about 65% were seen once. The sequenced material came from PBMCs. These receptors all stem from a girl between 10 and 17 years old in good health and CMV-seronegative.

This chain links TRBV7-6 with TRBJ2-5; D unresolved. This CDR3 region has 14 residues. V lost 2 bases and J lost 5, with 12 bases in between. Per the germline V gene, CDR1 is SGHVS and CDR2 is FNYEAQ. Written as DNA, the CDR3 is TGTGCCAGCAGCTTATTGCCCAACGAGGAGACCCAGTACTTC. It translates to CASSLLPNEETQYF. Combining the CDR3 with reference TRBV7-6 and TRBJ2-5 gives the whole variable domain GAGVSQSPRYKVTKRGQDVALRCDPISGHVSLYWYRQALGQGPEFLTYFNYEAQQDKSGLPNDRFSAERPEGSISTLTIQRTEQRDSAMYRCASSLLPNEETQYFGPGTRLLVL.

There are a few counts of this clone. The V call is TRBV5-1, the J call TRBJ2-1, with D hard to call. Trimming cost V 0 bases and J 2 bases, with 12 bases left between them. The CDR3 is made up of 16 amino acids. Germline V CDR1 and CDR2: SGHRS, YFSETQ. DNA for the CDR3: TGCGCCAGCAGCTTGGATGGGCGAGCAACCTACAATGAGCAGTTCTTC. The encoded protein is CASSLDGRATYNEQFF.

The V gene is TRBV30, the J gene TRBJ1-1; D possibly corresponds to TRBD1 (6 bases). The CDR3 consists of 13 residues. CDR1 and CDR2 (germline): GTSNPN, SVGIG (reference sequence). V was clipped by 3 bases and J by 5 bases, with 13 bases between them. This chain's CDR3 is CAWRSTGNTEAFF. CDR3 DNA: TGTGCCTGGAGATCTACAGGGAATACTGAAGCTTTCTTT. Looking up the rest from reference TRBV30 and TRBJ1-1 gives the full variable domain: SQTIHQWPATLVQPVGSPLSLECTVEGTSNPNLYWYRQAAGRGLQLLFYSVGIGQISSEVPQNLSASRPQDRQFILSSKKLLLSDSGFYLCAWRSTGNTEAFFGQGTRLTVV.

The chain has TRBV9 and TRBJ1-1, with 10 positions matching TRBD1. Germline trimming cut 1 base from V and 8 bases from J; bases unmatched to any gene: 11. CDR3 length: 16 amino acids. Germline CDR1 SGDLS, CDR2 YYNGEE. This CDR3 is CASSVLGDRGQREAFF. The CDR3 DNA sequence: TGTGCCAGCAGCGTACTTGGGGACAGGGGCCAGAGGGAAGCTTTCTTT.

The chain combines TRBV6-5 with TRBJ2-1; no reliable D call. Germline values: CDR1 MNHEY, CDR2 SVGAGI. V was shortened by 0 bases and J by 0 bases, with 6 bases between the two germline ends. CDR3 length equals 15 residues. The CDR3 sequence: CASSYSGSSYNEQFF. DNA for the CDR3: TGTGCCAGCAGTTACTCGGGCAGCTCCTACAATGAGCAGTTCTTC.

J is TRBJ1-1 and V is TRBV25-1, with TRBD1 as a possible D gene (5 bases). CDR1 and CDR2 from the germline V gene are MGHDK and SYGVNS. Trimming left V 4 bases short and J 4 bases short, with 13 bases between. This CDR3 comprises 14 residues. CDR3 amino acids: CASSGGGSRTEAFF. The CDR3 coding sequence is TGTGCCAGCAGTGGGGGCGGAAGCCGCACTGAAGCTTTCTTT.